The 7 T cell receptor beta chains below come from one sample, sequenced in a study of tumor and adjacent non-tumor tissue in lung cancer. The library came from three nested PCR rounds adapted from ARM-PCR protocols. MiXCR, run by TCRdb on the multiplex PCR reads, gives a single entry per CDR3 protein. The data contain about 76,000 distinct CDR3 sequences, around 65% of them singletons. No cell sorting was done before RNA was extracted from the tissue. Sequences were obtained from lung tumor tissue. The source of these receptors is a woman in her 70s with non-small cell lung cancer.

Concerning this clonotype itself: The conserved phenylalanine or tryptophan normally closing the CDR3 is absent here, so this likely arose from a read error. Because the CDR3's place on the DNA is in doubt, the DNA is left out and the CDR3 is given as listed by TCRdb. The chain links TRBV29-1 to TRBJ2-5; TRBD1, the table's D call, lacks a check against the DNA. The CDR3 numbers 15 amino acids, ends counted. CDR1 is SQVTM and CDR2 is ANQGSEA in the germline V gene. CDR3 region: CSAPSLGQGYETEYV.

The count of this clonotype is one. The CDR3 ends on some other residue instead of the conserved phenylalanine or tryptophan, so this is likely a read error. CDR3 coding DNA: TGCAGCATTGTGGAAGGCTACGAGCAGTACCTC. Amino acid sequence: CSIVEGYEQYL. V and J are TRBV29-1 and TRBJ2-7; D is undetermined. Germline V gives CDR1 SQVTM, CDR2 ANQGSEA. The V end lost 8 bases, the J end lost 3 bases, and 11 bases lay between the germline ends. The CDR3 has 11 amino acids.

This clonotype occurred once. The CDR3 does not end in the conserved phenylalanine or tryptophan, so this is likely a read error. This chain connects TRBV5-1 to TRBJ1-1; 7 bases agree with TRBD1. The germline V gene encodes CDR1 SGHRS and CDR2 YFSETQ. The trim removed 5 bases at V and 5 bases at J, leaving 12 bases unmatched. This CDR3 is 15 amino acids long. Here the CDR3 reads CASSVTGVGVTEAFS. CDR3 in DNA: TGCGCCAGCAGTGTCACAGGGGTAGGTGTTACTGAAGCTTTCTCT.

A note on this clonotype: The junction shows a germline mismatch at one end, possibly a read error. This chain's CDR3 is CASTFLVAEKVFF. The CDR3 DNA reads as TGTGCCAGCACCTTTCTAGTGGCCGAAAAAGTGTTTTTT. The J gene is TRBJ1-4, the V gene TRBV12-3 or TRBV12-4; no firm D call. This CDR3 is 13 amino acids long.

This clonotype was detected a few times. An end of the junction differs from the germline gene, which may be a read error. The gene calls are TRBV6-1 and TRBJ2-7; TRBD2 aligns across 10 bases. Germline CDR1 and CDR2: MNHNS and SASEGT. This CDR3 comprises 16 residues. The CDR3 DNA sequence: TGTGCCAGCACTGAAGCGGGGACTAGCGACAACTACGAGCAGTACTTC. It encodes CASTEAGTSDNYEQYF.

About this clonotype itself: The CDR3 ends on some other residue instead of the conserved phenylalanine or tryptophan, so this is likely a read error. The chain carries TRBV20-1 and TRBJ1-5; 7 bases map to TRBD1. CDR3 length: 16 amino acids. Germline V CDR1 and CDR2: DFQATT, SNEGSKA (reference sequence). The ends lost 3 bases at V and 3 bases at J; junction bases unmatched: 11. The CDR3 DNA reads TGCAGTGCTAGTCGCGGCAGGGGGATTGACAATCAGCCCCAGCATTAT. Protein sequence: CSASRGRGIDNQPQHY.

For this clonotype: Since the CDR3 does not end with the conserved phenylalanine or tryptophan, this likely comes from a read error. The chain links TRBV4-1 to TRBJ2-2, with D unclear. V gave up 4 bases and J gave up 4 bases, with 16 bases separating them. The CDR3 consists of 16 residues. CDR1 and CDR2 from the germline V gene are MGHRA and YSYEKL. CDR3 bases: TGCGCCAGCAGCCTACCCTCGGGTCTAACCACCGGGGAGCTGTTTTCT. It specifies CASSLPSGLTTGELFS.